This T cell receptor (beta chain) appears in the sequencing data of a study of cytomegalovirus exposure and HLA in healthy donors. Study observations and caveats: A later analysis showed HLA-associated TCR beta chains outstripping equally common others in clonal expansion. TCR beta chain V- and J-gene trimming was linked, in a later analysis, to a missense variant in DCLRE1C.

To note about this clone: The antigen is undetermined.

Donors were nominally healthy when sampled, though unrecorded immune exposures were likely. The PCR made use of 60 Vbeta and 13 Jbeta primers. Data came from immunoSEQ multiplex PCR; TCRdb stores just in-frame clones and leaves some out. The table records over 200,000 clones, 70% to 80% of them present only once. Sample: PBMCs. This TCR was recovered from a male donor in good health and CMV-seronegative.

The CDR3 region is CASSLGHTVKPTQYF. The CDR3 DNA follows: TGTGCCAGCAGCTTGGGACATACCGTAAAGCCGACCCAGTACTTC. The chain employs TRBV5-6 and TRBJ2-5; D gene uncertain. V lost 0 bases and J 7 bases, leaving 16 bases between the germline ends. The CDR3 length is 15 residues. Germline-derived CDR1 and CDR2 are SGHDT and YYEEEE.